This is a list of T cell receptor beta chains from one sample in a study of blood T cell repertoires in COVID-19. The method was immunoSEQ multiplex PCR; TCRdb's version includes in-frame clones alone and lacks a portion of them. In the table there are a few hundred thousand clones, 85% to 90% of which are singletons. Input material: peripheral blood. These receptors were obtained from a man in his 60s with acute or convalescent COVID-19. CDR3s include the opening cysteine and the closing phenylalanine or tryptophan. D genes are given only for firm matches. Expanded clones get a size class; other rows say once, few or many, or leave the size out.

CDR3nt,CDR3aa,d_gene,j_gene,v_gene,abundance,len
TGCGCCAGCAGCCCGGGACTAGAGGGTAATGAGCAGTTCTTC,CASSPGLEGNEQFF,TRBD2,TRBJ2-1,TRBV5-1,NA,14
TGCAGCGGATGGACAGGGGGCAATGAGCAGTTCTTC,CSGWTGGNEQFF,TRBD1,TRBJ2-1,TRBV29-1,NA,12
TGTGCCAGCAGGGCTAGCGGGAGAAGCACAGATACGCAGTATTTT,CASRASGRSTDTQYF,TRBD2,TRBJ2-3,TRBV7-2,NA,15
TGTGCCAGCAGCCCCCAGGGGGTAGATCCCCAGCATTTT,CASSPQGVDPQHF,TRBD1,TRBJ1-5,TRBV5-5,NA,13
TGTGCCAGCAGCTTAGCGCGAGGCGAGCAGTACTTC,CASSLARGEQYF,NA,TRBJ2-7,TRBV7-9,NA,12
TGTGCCAGCAGTTACTCGAGTGGGCAGTACACTGAAGCTTTCTTT,CASSYSSGQYTEAFF,NA,TRBJ1-1,TRBV6-6,NA,15
TGTGCCAGCAGCTTGGAACACCTAGGTTCACCCCTCCACTTT,CASSLEHLGSPLHF,NA,TRBJ1-6,TRBV5-5,NA,14
TGTGCCAGCCGCGGTGGTAACGAGCAGTACTTC,CASRGGNEQYF,NA,TRBJ2-7,TRBV3-1/TRBV3-2,NA,11
TGTGCCAGCAACCTAGAGGGGGTGGGCCCAGGCACAGATACGCAGTATTTT,CASNLEGVGPGTDTQYF,NA,TRBJ2-3,TRBV28,NA,17
TGTGCCAGCAGCTTATATCGGGGGGCCCAAGAGACCCAGTACTTC,CASSLYRGAQETQYF,NA,TRBJ2-5,TRBV7-9,NA,15
TGTGCCAGCAGCTTACGAGGTAGCACTGAAGCTTTCTTT,CASSLRGSTEAFF,NA,TRBJ1-1,TRBV11-3,few,13
TGTGCCAGCAGCGAACAGGGTTATGGCTACACCTTC,CASSEQGYGYTF,NA,TRBJ1-2,TRBV9,NA,12
TGTGCCACCAAGGGACAGGGGACGGATGAGCAGTTCTTC,CATKGQGTDEQFF,TRBD1,TRBJ2-1,TRBV24-1,NA,13
TGTGCCAGCAGCGTAGCCCCAGGAGGCGGGGGGGGTGGAGATACGCAGTATTTT,CASSVAPGGGGGGDTQYF,TRBD2,TRBJ2-3,TRBV9,few,18